The rows below give T cell receptor beta chains drawn from one sample of a study of blood T cell repertoires in COVID-19. Clones were read by immunoSEQ multiplex PCR, and TCRdb kept only the in-frame ones, dropping some. The data contain 270,000 or so clones, about nine tenths of them singletons. The sequenced material came from PBMCs or T cells enriched from blood (not recorded which). The receptors derive from a woman in her thirties or forties with acute COVID-19. Both conserved end residues are part of each CDR3. The D gene is left open where the match is weak. Rows give clone size only sometimes, using once, few, many, or a class for an expanded clone.

>TRBV27|19|TRBD1|once|TRBJ1-2
CASSPKPTLGTGVSYGYTF
TGTGCCAGCAGTCCCAAACCTACCCTCGGGACAGGGGTATCCTATGGCTACACCTTC
>TRBV5-1|15|TRBD2|-|TRBJ2-1
CASRPAGAAYNEQFF
TGCGCCAGCAGGCCAGCGGGAGCGGCCTACAATGAGCAGTTCTTC
>TRBV7-6|14|-|-|TRBJ1-5
CASSLGTGNQPQHF
TGTGCCAGCAGCTTAGGGACAGGCAATCAGCCCCAGCATTTT
>TRBV30|14|TRBD2|-|TRBJ2-7
CAWSVLAGGYEQYF
TGTGCCTGGAGTGTACTGGCGGGGGGCTACGAGCAGTACTTC
>TRBV18|16|TRBD2|-|TRBJ2-1
CASSPSLAGGGNEQFF
TGTGCCAGCTCACCGAGTCTAGCGGGAGGGGGCAATGAGCAGTTCTTC
>TRBV27|14|TRBD1|-|TRBJ2-5
CASSLTGFGETQYF
TGTGCCAGCAGTTTGACAGGGTTCGGGGAGACCCAGTACTTC
>TRBV3-1/TRBV3-2|14|-|-|TRBJ2-1
CASSQDSRVTAQFF
TGTGCCAGCAGCCAAGATTCGAGGGTAACTGCGCAGTTCTTC
>TRBV2|14|-|-|TRBJ1-3
CASSGQNSGNTIYF
TGTGCCAGCAGTGGGCAGAACTCTGGAAACACCATATATTTT
>TRBV5-1|16|TRBD2|-|TRBJ2-3
CASSSRIAGGGDTQYF
TGCGCCAGCAGCTCCAGGATAGCGGGAGGTGGAGATACGCAGTATTTT
>TRBV27|13|-|-|TRBJ1-6
CASSPSGNSPLHF
TGTGCCAGCAGCCCATCAGGAAATTCACCCCTCCACTTT
>TRBV29-1|13|-|-|TRBJ2-5
CSVSREYQETQYF
TGCAGCGTTAGTCGGGAGTACCAAGAGACCCAGTACTTC
>TRBV11-3|13|TRBD1|-|TRBJ2-2
CASSLDRAGELFF
TGTGCCAGCAGCTTGGACAGGGCCGGGGAGCTGTTTTTT
>TRBV18|13|-|-|TRBJ1-1
CASSGEQETEAFF
TGTGCCAGCTCCGGGGAGCAAGAGACTGAAGCTTTCTTT
>TRBV11-3|16|TRBD2|-|TRBJ2-1
CASSLTSGSIYNEQFF
TGTGCCAGCAGTTTAACTAGCGGGAGCATCTACAATGAGCAGTTCTTC
>TRBV28|14|TRBD1|-|TRBJ1-6
CASRGQIYNSPLHF
TGTGCCAGCAGGGGACAGATCTATAATTCACCCCTCCACTTT
>TRBV7-9|15|TRBD2|-|TRBJ2-5
CASSSTGTMGETQYF
TGTGCCAGCAGCTCGACCGGGACTATGGGAGAGACCCAGTACTTC
>TRBV7-2|16|TRBD2|-|TRBJ2-3
CASSKIAGGGTDTQYF
TGTGCCAGCAGCAAGATAGCGGGAGGTGGCACAGATACGCAGTATTTT
>TRBV5-1|15|-|-|TRBJ1-4
CASTKGNTGNEKLFF
TGCGCCAGCACCAAGGGGAATACCGGTAATGAAAAACTGTTTTTT
>TRBV27|15|-|-|TRBJ2-1
CASSSGTLFDNEQFF
TGTGCCAGCAGTTCCGGGACTCTCTTCGACAATGAGCAGTTCTTC
>TRBV3-1/TRBV3-2|19|TRBD1|once|TRBJ2-1
CASSHDRGQGVSSYNEQFF
TGTGCCAGCAGCCATGACAGGGGGCAGGGGGTAAGCTCCTACAATGAGCAGTTCTTC
>TRBV11-3|14|-|once|TRBJ2-5
CASSFTLIQETQYF
TGTGCCAGCAGCTTTACTTTGATACAAGAGACCCAGTACTTC
>TRBV2|12|-|-|TRBJ1-1
CASRVTDHQAFF
TGTGCCAGCAGGGTAACAGACCACCAAGCTTTCTTT
>TRBV19|15|-|-|TRBJ2-7
CASRFLPHDSYEQYF
TGTGCCAGTAGATTCCTCCCACATGACTCCTACGAGCAGTACTTC
>TRBV18|12|-|-|TRBJ2-5
CASSPSNSNLYF
TGTGCCAGCTCACCTTCTAATTCCAATCTGTACTTC
>TRBV9|14|-|-|TRBJ2-2
CASSVSSITGELFF
TGTGCCAGCAGCGTAAGCTCCATCACCGGGGAGCTGTTTTTT
>TRBV24-1|14|-|-|TRBJ1-1
CATRETGVSHEAFF
TGTGCCACCAGAGAAACCGGGGTATCCCATGAAGCTTTCTTT
>TRBV6-6|15|-|-|TRBJ1-5
CASSYSSRENQPQHF
TGTGCCAGCAGTTACTCGTCCAGGGAAAATCAGCCCCAGCATTTT
>TRBV11-2|15|-|-|TRBJ2-1
CASSLAVDQGDEQFF
TGTGCCAGCAGCTTAGCGGTTGATCAGGGCGATGAGCAGTTCTTC
>TRBV12-3/TRBV12-4|13|-|-|TRBJ1-3
CASSLGAPNTIYF
TGTGCCAGCAGTTTGGGGGCTCCGAACACCATATATTTT
>TRBV11-3|14|-|-|TRBJ2-3
CASSLLRGTDTQYF
TGTGCCAGCAGCTTACTCAGGGGAACAGATACGCAGTATTTT
>TRBV2|14|TRBD1|-|TRBJ1-2
CASSQQGAGDGYTF
TGTGCCAGCAGCCAACAGGGGGCTGGCGATGGCTACACCTTC
>TRBV28|12|-|-|TRBJ1-1
CASRDPGTEAFF
TGTGCCAGCAGGGACCCGGGAACTGAAGCTTTCTTT
>TRBV2|15|-|-|TRBJ1-5
CASRADRNSNQPQHF
TGTGCCAGCAGGGCTGACAGGAATAGCAATCAGCCCCAGCATTTT
>TRBV9|14|-|once|TRBJ1-4
CASTPTATNEKLFF
TGTGCCAGCACTCCGACAGCCACTAATGAAAAACTGTTTTTT
>TRBV9|14|-|-|TRBJ1-2
CASSVVLQGHGYTF
TGTGCCAGCAGCGTAGTATTACAGGGCCATGGCTACACCTTC
>TRBV19|15|TRBD1|-|TRBJ2-3
CASSMGQGSLTTQYF
TGTGCCAGTAGTATGGGACAGGGTAGTTTGACTACGCAGTATTTT
>TRBV12-3/TRBV12-4|13|-|-|TRBJ1-2
CASSFSGDGGYTF
TGTGCCAGCAGTTTTTCAGGGGATGGTGGCTACACCTTC
>TRBV14|16|TRBD1|once|TRBJ1-3
CASSQWGAGQVNTIYF
TGTGCCAGCAGCCAATGGGGTGCGGGACAGGTTAACACCATATATTTT
>TRBV5-1|15|TRBD2|-|TRBJ2-3
CASSSLPAGENTQYF
TGCGCCAGCAGCTCCCTGCCAGCGGGAGAAAATACGCAGTATTTT
>TRBV24-1|13|-|-|TRBJ2-1
CATSRQDNEEQFF
TGTGCCACCAGCCGACAGGACAATGAGGAGCAGTTCTTC